Listed below are T cell receptor beta chains from one sample, sequenced in a study of blood T cells in healthy people across ages. A single record per CDR3 protein comes from TCRdb applying MiXCR to the 5' RACE reads. The sample carries 1.5 million to 2 million distinct CDR3 sequences, approximately 50% recorded once. The material sequenced was blood. Every receptor here comes from a woman between 40 and 55 years old in good health. CDR3s include the opening cysteine and the closing phenylalanine or tryptophan. D genes are given only for firm matches. Only some rows state a clone size, as once, few, many or a class for expanded clones.

clone size	D gene	V gene	J gene	CDR3 protein	CDR3 DNA
-	-	TRBV20-1	TRBJ1-4	CSAIDRKNEKLFF	TGCAGTGCCATAGACAGAAAGAATGAAAAACTGTTTTTT
-	-	TRBV27	TRBJ2-3	CASSLWRGNKDTQYF	TGTGCCAGCAGTTTATGGCGGGGCAATAAAGATACGCAGTATTTT
-	TRBD2	TRBV28	TRBJ2-1	CASGLLAGANEQFF	TGTGCCAGCGGATTACTAGCGGGGGCCAATGAGCAGTTCTTC
-	TRBD1	TRBV15	TRBJ1-6	CATSSDIGGLSSYNSPLHF	TGTGCCACCAGCTCTGATATAGGGGGCCTAAGCTCCTATAATTCACCCCTCCACTTT
-	TRBD1	TRBV27	TRBJ2-7	CASGPTGKMFHEQYF	TGTGCCAGCGGGCCGACAGGGAAGATGTTCCACGAGCAGTACTTC
few	TRBD2	TRBV29-1	TRBJ2-3	CSVGLAGVADTQYF	TGCAGCGTTGGACTAGCGGGAGTCGCAGATACGCAGTATTTT
-	TRBD2	TRBV5-6	TRBJ2-5	CASSAGTSVWQYF	TGTGCCAGCAGCGCTGGGACTAGCGTGTGGCAGTACTTC
-	-	TRBV7-8	TRBJ1-6	CASSLTLSGLSSPLHF	TGTGCCAGCAGCTTGACCCTTTCAGGGTTGAGTTCACCCCTCCACTTT
few	-	TRBV6-2/TRBV6-3	TRBJ2-1	CATYVGHEQFF	TGTGCCACCTACGTGGGGCATGAGCAGTTCTTC
few	TRBD1	TRBV9	TRBJ2-1	CASSVEGRGLNEQFF	TGTGCCAGCAGCGTAGAGGGCAGGGGGCTGAATGAGCAGTTCTTC
-	-	TRBV21-1	TRBJ1-2	CASSKEVQGKGYGYTF	TGTGCCAGCAGCAAAGAGGTCCAGGGGAAGGGCTATGGCTACACCTTC
-	-	TRBV6-2/TRBV6-3	TRBJ2-1	CASSYGGGRGNEQFF	TGTGCCAGCAGTTACGGGGGGGGCCGGGGGAATGAGCAGTTCTTC
-	-	TRBV5-1	TRBJ2-7	CASSLGGFNYNEQYF	TGCGCCAGCAGCTTGGGGGGATTTAACTACAATGAGCAGTACTTC
-	TRBD1	TRBV6-6	TRBJ2-1	CASTFADRGNEQFF	TGTGCCAGCACCTTTGCCGACAGGGGCAATGAGCAGTTCTTC
-	TRBD2	TRBV20-1	TRBJ2-1	CSARTFRAGDNNEQFF	TGCAGTGCTAGAACCTTCAGGGCGGGGGATAACAATGAGCAGTTCTTC
-	-	TRBV10-3	TRBJ1-1	CAISDSAGDTEAFF	TGTGCCATCAGTGATTCAGCCGGGGACACTGAAGCTTTCTTT
-	TRBD1	TRBV13	TRBJ2-1	CASSYQTGIDEQFF	TGTGCCAGCAGCTACCAGACAGGGATCGATGAGCAGTTCTTC
-	-	TRBV7-9	TRBJ2-2	CASSPALGRAGDTGELFF	TGTGCCAGCAGCCCAGCTCTTGGCAGGGCAGGCGACACCGGGGAGCTGTTTTTT
once	TRBD1	TRBV29-1	TRBJ1-1	CSGGKRTGAINTEAFF	TGCAGCGGGGGAAAACGGACAGGGGCGATAAACACTGAAGCTTTCTTT
-	-	TRBV5-5	TRBJ2-1	CASSLGPLQETQFF	TGTGCCAGCAGCTTAGGCCCGTTACAAGAGACCCAGTTCTTC
-	-	TRBV24-1	TRBJ2-1	CATSSADKQFF	TGTGCCACCAGCTCAGCGGACAAGCAGTTCTTC
-	-	TRBV7-9	TRBJ1-5	CASSHGQPNQPQHF	TGTGCCAGCAGCCATGGACAGCCCAATCAGCCCCAGCATTTT
-	-	TRBV4-2	TRBJ2-4	CASPVAQYF	TGTGCCAGCCCAGTTGCGCAGTACTTC
few	-	TRBV28	TRBJ2-5	CASSLGAGPETQYF	TGTGCCAGCAGTTTAGGGGCAGGGCCCGAGACCCAGTACTTC
-	TRBD2	TRBV7-9	TRBJ2-4	CASSLSTLGGGQYF	TGTGCCAGCAGCTTATCCACACTCGGCGGGGGACAGTACTTC
few	TRBD2	TRBV7-9	TRBJ2-5	CASSPSGLAVQETQYF	TGTGCCAGCAGCCCCTCGGGACTAGCGGTACAAGAGACCCAGTACTTC
few	TRBD1	TRBV29-1	TRBJ2-3	CSVEDTTGLGAQYF	TGCAGCGTTGAAGACACGACAGGGCTAGGGGCGCAGTATTTT
-	-	TRBV7-6	TRBJ2-5	CASSQMGWEQETQYF	TGTGCCAGCAGCCAGATGGGCTGGGAACAGGAGACCCAGTACTTC
-	-	TRBV28	TRBJ2-1	CASSPRSGEQFF	TGTGCCAGCAGTCCCCGCAGCGGTGAGCAGTTCTTC
-	-	TRBV4-2	TRBJ2-3	CASSPLSLGSTDTQYF	TGTGCCAGCAGCCCGTTGTCACTAGGGAGCACAGATACGCAGTATTTT
few	-	TRBV27	TRBJ1-1	CASSFSGRNTEAFF	TGTGCCAGCAGTTTCTCAGGGCGGAACACTGAAGCTTTCTTT
-	-	TRBV7-9	TRBJ2-3	CASSPRGQDPSTDTQYF	TGTGCCAGCAGCCCTAGGGGCCAGGATCCTTCCACAGATACGCAGTATTTT
-	-	TRBV20-1	TRBJ1-2	CSARAGVHTF	TGCAGTGCCCGGGCAGGGGTGCACACCTTC
-	-	TRBV14	TRBJ2-5	CASRTTRDVGETQYF	TGTGCCAGCAGAACGACTAGGGATGTAGGGGAGACCCAGTACTTC
-	TRBD2	TRBV5-6	TRBJ2-7	CASSSPLEASGGNEQYF	TGTGCCAGCAGCTCCCCGCTTGAGGCTAGCGGGGGTAACGAGCAGTACTTC
few	-	TRBV7-2	TRBJ2-7	CASSSPRAQYF	TGTGCCAGCAGCTCCCCTCGGGCCCAGTACTTC
many	-	TRBV12-3/TRBV12-4	TRBJ2-6	CASSPEGTGANVLTF	TGTGCCAGCAGTCCGGAGGGGACTGGGGCCAACGTCCTGACTTTC
-	-	TRBV27	TRBJ1-1	CASMPLAEPNTEAFF	TGTGCCAGCATGCCGTTGGCAGAGCCGAACACTGAAGCTTTCTTT
-	-	TRBV6-5	TRBJ2-1	CASSAGTSEQFF	TGTGCCAGCAGTGCCGGGACATCTGAGCAGTTCTTC
-	TRBD2	TRBV14	TRBJ2-3	CASSPRTSQSPTDTQYF	TGTGCCAGCAGCCCGAGGACTAGCCAGTCGCCCACAGATACGCAGTATTTT
few	-	TRBV29-1	TRBJ1-2	CSVASAGYTF	TGCAGCGTTGCTAGCGCCGGCTACACCTTC
many	TRBD1	TRBV6-5	TRBJ2-7	CASRRGQGYEQYF	TGTGCCAGCAGAAGGGGACAGGGATACGAGCAGTACTTC
-	TRBD2	TRBV7-2	TRBJ2-3	CASSLLSGGCTDTRYF	TGTGCCAGCAGCTTGCTAAGCGGGGGTTGCACAGATACGCGGTATTTT